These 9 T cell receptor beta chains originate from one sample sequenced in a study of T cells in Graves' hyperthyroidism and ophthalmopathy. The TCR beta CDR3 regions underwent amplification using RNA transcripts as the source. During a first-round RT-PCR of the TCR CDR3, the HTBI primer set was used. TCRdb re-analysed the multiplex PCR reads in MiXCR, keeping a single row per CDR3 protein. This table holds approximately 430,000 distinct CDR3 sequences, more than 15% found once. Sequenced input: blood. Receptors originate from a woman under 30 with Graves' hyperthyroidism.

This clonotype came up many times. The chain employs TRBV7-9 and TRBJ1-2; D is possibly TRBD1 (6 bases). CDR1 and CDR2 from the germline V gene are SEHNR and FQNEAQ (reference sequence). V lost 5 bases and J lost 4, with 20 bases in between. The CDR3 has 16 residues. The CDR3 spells CASSPRAETGGYGYTF. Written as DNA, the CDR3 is TGTGCCAGCAGCCCCCGCGCGGAGACAGGAGGCTATGGCTACACCTTC. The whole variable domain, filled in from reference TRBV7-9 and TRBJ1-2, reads DTGVSQNPRHKITKRGQNVTFRCDPISEHNRLYWYRQTLGQGPEFLTYFQNEAQLEKSRLLSDRFSAERPKGSFSTLEIQRTEQGDSAMYLCASSPRAETGGYGYTFGSGTRLTVV.

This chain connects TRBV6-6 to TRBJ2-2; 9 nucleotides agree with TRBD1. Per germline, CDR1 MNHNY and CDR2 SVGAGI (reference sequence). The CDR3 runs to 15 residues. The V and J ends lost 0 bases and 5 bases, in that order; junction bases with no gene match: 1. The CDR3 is CASSYSDRGTGELFF. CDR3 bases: TGTGCCAGCAGTTACTCCGACAGGGGGACCGGGGAGCTGTTTTTT.

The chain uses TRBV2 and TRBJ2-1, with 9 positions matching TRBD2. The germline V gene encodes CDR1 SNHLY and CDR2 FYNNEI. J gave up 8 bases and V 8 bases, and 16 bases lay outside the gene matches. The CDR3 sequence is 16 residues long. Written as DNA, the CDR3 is TGTGCCAGCGGGGGGGGGGGGGGGACTAGCATCTATGAGCAGTTCTTC. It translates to CASGGGGGTSIYEQFF.

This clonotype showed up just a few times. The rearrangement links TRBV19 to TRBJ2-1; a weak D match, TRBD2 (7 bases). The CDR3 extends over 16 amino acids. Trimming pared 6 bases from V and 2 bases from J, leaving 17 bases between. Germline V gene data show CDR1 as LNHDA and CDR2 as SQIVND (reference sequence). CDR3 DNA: TGTGCCAGTAGCTCAGGCGGGGGCCTAACCTACAATGAGCAGTTCTTC. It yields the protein CASSSGGGLTYNEQFF.

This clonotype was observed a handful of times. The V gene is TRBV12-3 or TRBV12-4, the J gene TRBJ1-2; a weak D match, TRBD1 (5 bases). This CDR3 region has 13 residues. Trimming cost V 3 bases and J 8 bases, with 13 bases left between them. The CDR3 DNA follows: TGTGCCAGCAGTTTTAAGCAGGGATTGGGCTACACCTTC. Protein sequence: CASSFKQGLGYTF.

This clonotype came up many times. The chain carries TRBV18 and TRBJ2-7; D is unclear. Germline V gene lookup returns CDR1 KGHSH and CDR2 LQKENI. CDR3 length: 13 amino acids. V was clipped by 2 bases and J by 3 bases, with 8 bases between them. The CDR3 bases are TGTGCCAGCTCACCAGTCACGGGCTACGAGCAGTACTTC. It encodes CASSPVTGYEQYF.

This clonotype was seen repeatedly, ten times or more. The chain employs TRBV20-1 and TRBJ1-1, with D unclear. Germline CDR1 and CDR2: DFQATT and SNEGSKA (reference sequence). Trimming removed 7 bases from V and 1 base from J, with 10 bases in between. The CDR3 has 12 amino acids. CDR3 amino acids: CSVIRTNTEAFF. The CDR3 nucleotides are TGCAGTGTTATTAGGACGAACACTGAAGCTTTCTTT.

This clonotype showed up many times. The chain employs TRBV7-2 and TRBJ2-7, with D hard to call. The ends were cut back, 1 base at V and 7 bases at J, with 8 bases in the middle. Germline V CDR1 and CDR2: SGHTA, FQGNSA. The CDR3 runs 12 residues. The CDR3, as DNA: TGTGCCAGCAGCTTAGGTGTGGGGGAGCAGTACTTC. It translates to CASSLGVGEQYF. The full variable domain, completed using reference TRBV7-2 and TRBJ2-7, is GAGVSQSPSNKVTEKGKDVELRCDPISGHTALYWYRQSLGQGLEFLIYFQGNSAPDKSGLPSDRFSAERTGGSVSTLTIQRTQQEDSAVYLCASSLGVGEQYFGPGTRLTVT.

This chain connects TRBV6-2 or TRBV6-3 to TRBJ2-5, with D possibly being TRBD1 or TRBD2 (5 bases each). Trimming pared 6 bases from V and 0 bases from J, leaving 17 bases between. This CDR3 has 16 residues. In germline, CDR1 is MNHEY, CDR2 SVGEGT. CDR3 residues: CASSPGPVGHQETQYF. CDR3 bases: TGTGCCAGCAGCCCTGGGCCAGTGGGACACCAAGAGACCCAGTACTTC.